The source of this T cell receptor (beta chain) is a study of T cell responses to AZD1222 COVID-19 vaccine. Profiling relied on immunoSEQ multiplex PCR, and the TCRdb table lists in-frame clones only, not all of them. The table shows tens of thousands of clones, with around nine tenths occurring only once. This TCR came from an adult in good health. This specimen was peripheral blood, taken on day 0 of AZD1222 vaccination.

The CDR3 DNA sequence: TGTGCCACCAGTGATCCGACGGTGGATGGCTACACCTTC. Translation: CATSDPTVDGYTF. The chain links TRBV24-1 to TRBJ1-2; D is unresolved. The CDR3 covers 13 residues. V lost 3 bases to trimming and J lost 6 bases, with 10 bases between them. Germline V lookup: CDR1 KGHDR, CDR2 SFDVKD.